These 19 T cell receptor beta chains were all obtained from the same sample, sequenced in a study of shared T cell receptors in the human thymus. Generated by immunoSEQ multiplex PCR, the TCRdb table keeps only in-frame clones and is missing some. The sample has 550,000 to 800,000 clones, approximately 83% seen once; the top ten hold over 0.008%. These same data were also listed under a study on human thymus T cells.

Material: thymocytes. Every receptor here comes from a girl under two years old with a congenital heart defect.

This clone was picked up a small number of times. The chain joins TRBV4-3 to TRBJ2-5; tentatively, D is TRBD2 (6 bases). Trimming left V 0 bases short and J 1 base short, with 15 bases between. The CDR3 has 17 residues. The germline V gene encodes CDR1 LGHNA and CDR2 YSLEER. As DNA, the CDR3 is TGCGCCAGCAGCCAAGATCTGAGGAGGGGAGCCCAAGAGACCCAGTACTTC. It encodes CASSQDLRRGAQETQYF.

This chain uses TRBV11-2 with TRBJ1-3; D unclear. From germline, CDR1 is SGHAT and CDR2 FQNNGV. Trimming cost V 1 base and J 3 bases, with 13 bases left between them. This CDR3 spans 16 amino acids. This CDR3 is CASSLARVKSGNTIYF. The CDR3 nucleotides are TGTGCCAGCAGCTTAGCGAGGGTGAAGAGTGGAAACACCATATATTTT.

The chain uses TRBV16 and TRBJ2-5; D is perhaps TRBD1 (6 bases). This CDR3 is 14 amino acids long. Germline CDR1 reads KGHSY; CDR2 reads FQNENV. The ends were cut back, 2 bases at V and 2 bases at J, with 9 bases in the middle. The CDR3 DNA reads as TGTGCCAGCAGCCAAGGGGACAAACAAGAGACCCAGTACTTC. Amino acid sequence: CASSQGDKQETQYF.

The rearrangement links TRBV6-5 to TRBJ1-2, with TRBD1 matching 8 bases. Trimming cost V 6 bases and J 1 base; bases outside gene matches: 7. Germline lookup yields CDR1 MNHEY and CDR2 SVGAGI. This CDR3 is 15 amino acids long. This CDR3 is CASRLQGGVNYGYTF. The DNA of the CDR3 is TGTGCCAGCAGGTTACAGGGGGGAGTTAACTATGGCTACACCTTC.

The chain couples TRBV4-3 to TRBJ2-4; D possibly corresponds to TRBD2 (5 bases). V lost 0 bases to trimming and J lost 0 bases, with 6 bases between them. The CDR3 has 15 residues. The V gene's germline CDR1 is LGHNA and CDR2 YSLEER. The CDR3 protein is CASSQEGVAKNIQYF. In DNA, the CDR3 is TGCGCCAGCAGCCAAGAGGGAGTAGCCAAAAACATTCAGTACTTC.

CDR3 DNA: TGTGCCTGGAGTGTAACGGGGGGGGCCGGTGGTCAGTTCTTC. Protein sequence: CAWSVTGGAGGQFF. The chain combines TRBV30 with TRBJ2-1, with 8 bases matching TRBD2. The junction had 11 bases not matched to a gene; V was cut back by 0 bases and J by 13 bases. This CDR3 contains 14 residues. Germline assignment: CDR1 GTSNPN and CDR2 SVGIG (reference sequence).

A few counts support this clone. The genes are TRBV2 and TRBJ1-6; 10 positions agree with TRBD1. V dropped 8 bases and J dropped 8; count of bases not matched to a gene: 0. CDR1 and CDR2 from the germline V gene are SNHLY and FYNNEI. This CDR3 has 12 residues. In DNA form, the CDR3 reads TGTGCCAGCGGGACAGGGGATTCACCCCTCCACTTT. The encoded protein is CASGTGDSPLHF.

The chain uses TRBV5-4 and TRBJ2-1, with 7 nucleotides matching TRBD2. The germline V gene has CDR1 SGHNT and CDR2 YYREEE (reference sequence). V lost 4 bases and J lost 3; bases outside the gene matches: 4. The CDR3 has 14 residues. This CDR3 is CASSQRGDYNEQFF. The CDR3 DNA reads TGTGCCAGCAGCCAGCGGGGCGACTACAATGAGCAGTTCTTC.

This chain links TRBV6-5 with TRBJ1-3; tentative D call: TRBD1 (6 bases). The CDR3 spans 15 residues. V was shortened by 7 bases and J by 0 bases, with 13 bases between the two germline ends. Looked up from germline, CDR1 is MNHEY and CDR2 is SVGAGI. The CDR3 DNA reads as TGTGCCAGCACCCAAGGACAGAGCTCTGGAAACACCATATATTTT. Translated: CASTQGQSSGNTIYF.

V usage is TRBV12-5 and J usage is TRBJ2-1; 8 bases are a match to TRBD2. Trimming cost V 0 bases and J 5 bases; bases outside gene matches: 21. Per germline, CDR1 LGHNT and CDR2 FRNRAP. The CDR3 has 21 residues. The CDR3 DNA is TGTGCTAGTGGTTTGGTAGGGTCACGGGGGGGCCGAATGGGACTGAACAATGAGCAGTTCTTC. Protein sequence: CASGLVGSRGGRMGLNNEQFF.

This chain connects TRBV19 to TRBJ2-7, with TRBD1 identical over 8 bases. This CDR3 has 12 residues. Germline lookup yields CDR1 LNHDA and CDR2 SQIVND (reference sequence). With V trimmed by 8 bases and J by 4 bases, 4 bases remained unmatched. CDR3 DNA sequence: TGTGCCAGTTCTACAGGGGGATACGAGCAGTACTTC. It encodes CASSTGGYEQYF.

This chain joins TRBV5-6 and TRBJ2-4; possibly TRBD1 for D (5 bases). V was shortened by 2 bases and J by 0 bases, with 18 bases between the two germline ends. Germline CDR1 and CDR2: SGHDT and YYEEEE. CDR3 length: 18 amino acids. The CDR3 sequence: CASSFGLSTALAKNIQYF. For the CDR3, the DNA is TGTGCCAGCAGCTTCGGATTATCGACAGCACTAGCCAAAAACATTCAGTACTTC.

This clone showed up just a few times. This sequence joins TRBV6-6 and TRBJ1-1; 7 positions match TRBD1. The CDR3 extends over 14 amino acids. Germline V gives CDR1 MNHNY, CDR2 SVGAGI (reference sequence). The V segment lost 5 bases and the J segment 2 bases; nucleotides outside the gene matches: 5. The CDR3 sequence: CASSVGGRNTEAFF. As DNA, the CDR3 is TGTGCCAGCAGTGTAGGGGGCCGAAACACTGAAGCTTTCTTT.

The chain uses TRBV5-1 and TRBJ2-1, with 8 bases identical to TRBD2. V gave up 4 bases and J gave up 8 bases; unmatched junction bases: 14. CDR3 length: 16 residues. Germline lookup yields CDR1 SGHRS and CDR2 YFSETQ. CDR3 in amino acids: CASSLTYGGADDEQFF. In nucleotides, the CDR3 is TGCGCCAGCAGCCTTACGTACGGGGGGGCTGACGATGAGCAGTTCTTC.

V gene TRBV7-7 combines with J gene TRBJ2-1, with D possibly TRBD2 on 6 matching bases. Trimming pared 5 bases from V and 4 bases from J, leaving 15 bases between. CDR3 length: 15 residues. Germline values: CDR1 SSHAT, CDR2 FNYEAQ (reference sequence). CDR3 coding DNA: TGTGCCAGCAGCCGCCGGGCGGGAAAGTACAATGAGCAGTTCTTC. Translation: CASSRRAGKYNEQFF.

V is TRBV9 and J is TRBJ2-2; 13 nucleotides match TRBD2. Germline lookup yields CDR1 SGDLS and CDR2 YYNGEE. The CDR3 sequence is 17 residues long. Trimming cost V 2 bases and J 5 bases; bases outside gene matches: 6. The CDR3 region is CASSVKQLAGGTGELFF. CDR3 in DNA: TGTGCCAGCAGCGTCAAGCAACTAGCGGGGGGGACCGGGGAGCTGTTTTTT. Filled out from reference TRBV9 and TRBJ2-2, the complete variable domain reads DSGVTQTPKHLITATGQRVTLRCSPRSGDLSVYWYQQSLDQGLQFLIQYYNGEERAKGNILERFSAQQFPDLHSELNLSSLELGDSALYFCASSVKQLAGGTGELFFGEGSRLTVL.

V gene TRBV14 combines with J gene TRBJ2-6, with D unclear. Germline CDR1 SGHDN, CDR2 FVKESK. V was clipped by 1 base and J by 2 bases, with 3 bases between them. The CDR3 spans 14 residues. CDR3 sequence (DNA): TGTGCCAGCAGCCAAGCCACTGGGGCCAACGTCCTGACTTTC. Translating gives CASSQATGANVLTF.

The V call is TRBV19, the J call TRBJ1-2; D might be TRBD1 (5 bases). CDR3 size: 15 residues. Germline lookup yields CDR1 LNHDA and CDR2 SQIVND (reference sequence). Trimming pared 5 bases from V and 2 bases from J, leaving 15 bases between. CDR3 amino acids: CASSATAAFNYGYTF. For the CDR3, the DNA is TGTGCCAGTAGTGCGACAGCCGCCTTCAACTATGGCTACACCTTC.

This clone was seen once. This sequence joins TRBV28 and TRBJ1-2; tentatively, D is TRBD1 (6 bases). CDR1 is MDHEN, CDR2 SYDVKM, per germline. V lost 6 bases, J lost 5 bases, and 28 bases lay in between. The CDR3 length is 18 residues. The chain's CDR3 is CASSCDRSQCGVLYGYTF. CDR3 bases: TGTGCCAGCAGCTGTGACAGGTCCCAGTGCGGCGTCCTGTATGGCTACACCTTC.